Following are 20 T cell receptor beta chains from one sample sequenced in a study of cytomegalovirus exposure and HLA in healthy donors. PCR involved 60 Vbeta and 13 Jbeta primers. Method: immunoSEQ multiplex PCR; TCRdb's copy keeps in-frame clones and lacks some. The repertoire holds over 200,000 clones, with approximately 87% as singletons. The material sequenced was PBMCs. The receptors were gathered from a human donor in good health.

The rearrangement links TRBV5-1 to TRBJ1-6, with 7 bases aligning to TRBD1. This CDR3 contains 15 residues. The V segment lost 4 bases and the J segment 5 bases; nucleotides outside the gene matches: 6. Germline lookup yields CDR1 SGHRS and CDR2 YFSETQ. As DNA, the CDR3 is TGCGCCAGCAGCGGAGACAGGGTTCATAATTCACCCCTCCACTTT. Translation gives CASSGDRVHNSPLHF.

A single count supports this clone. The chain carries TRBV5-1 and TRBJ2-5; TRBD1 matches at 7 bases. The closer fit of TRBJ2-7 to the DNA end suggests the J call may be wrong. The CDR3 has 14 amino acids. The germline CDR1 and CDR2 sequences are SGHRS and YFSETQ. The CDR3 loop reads CASSLGQGGHEQYF. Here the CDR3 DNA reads TGCGCCAGCAGCTTGGGACAGGGCGGACACGAGCAGTACTTC.

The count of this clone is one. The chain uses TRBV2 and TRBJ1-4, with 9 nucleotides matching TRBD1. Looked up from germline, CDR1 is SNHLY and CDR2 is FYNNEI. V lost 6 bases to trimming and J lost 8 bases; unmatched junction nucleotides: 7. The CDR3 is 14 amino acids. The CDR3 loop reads CASRPGQGVEKLFF. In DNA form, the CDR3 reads TGTGCCAGCAGACCGGGACAGGGAGTAGAAAAACTGTTTTTT.

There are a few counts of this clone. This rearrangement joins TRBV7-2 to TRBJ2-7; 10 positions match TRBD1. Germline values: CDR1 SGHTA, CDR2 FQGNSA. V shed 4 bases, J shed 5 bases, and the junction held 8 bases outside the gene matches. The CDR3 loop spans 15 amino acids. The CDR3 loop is CASSSPGQGINEQYF. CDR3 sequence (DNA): TGTGCCAGCAGCTCTCCGGGACAGGGGATTAACGAGCAGTACTTC.

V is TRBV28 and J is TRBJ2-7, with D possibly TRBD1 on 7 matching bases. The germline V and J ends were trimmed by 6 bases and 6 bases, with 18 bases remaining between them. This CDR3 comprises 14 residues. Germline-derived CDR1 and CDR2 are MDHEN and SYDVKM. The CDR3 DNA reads TGTGCCAGCAGCCCCTCGCGGAGGGACAGCGAGCAGTACTTC. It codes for CASSPSRRDSEQYF.

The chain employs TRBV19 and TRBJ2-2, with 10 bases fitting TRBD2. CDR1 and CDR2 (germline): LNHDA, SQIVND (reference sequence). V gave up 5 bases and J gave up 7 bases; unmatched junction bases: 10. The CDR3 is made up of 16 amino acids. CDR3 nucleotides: TGTGCCAGTAGTGCCCCTAGCGGGAGACGGATCGGGGAGCTGTTTTTT. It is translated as CASSAPSGRRIGELFF. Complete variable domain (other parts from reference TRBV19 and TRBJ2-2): DGGITQSPKYLFRKEGQNVTLSCEQNLNHDAMYWYRQDPGQGLRLIYYSQIVNDFQKGDIAEGYSVSREKKESFPLTVTSAQKNPTAFYLCASSAPSGRRIGELFFGEGSRLTVL.

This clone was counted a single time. DNA for the CDR3: TGTGCCAGCAGTTACGGTTTTACGGTGAACACTGAAGCTTTCTTT. The encoded protein is CASSYGFTVNTEAFF. The chain has TRBV6-6 and TRBJ1-1, with unresolved D. The CDR3 covers 15 residues. The V gene lost 2 bases and the J gene lost 0 bases, with 10 bases spanning the gap. From germline, CDR1 is MNHNY and CDR2 SVGAGI (reference sequence).

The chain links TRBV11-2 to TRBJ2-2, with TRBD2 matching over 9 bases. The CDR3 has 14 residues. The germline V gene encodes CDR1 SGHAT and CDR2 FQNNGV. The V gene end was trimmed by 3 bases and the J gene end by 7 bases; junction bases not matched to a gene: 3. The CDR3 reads CASSFWREGGELFF. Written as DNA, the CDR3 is TGTGCCAGCAGCTTCTGGCGGGAGGGCGGGGAGCTGTTTTTT.

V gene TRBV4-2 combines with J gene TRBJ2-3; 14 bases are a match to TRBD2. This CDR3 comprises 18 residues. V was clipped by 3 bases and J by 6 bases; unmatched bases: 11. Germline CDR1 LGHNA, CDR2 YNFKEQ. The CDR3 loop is CASSQAPGLAGDPDTQYF. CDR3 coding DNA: TGTGCCAGCAGCCAGGCCCCGGGACTAGCGGGAGATCCCGATACGCAGTATTTT.

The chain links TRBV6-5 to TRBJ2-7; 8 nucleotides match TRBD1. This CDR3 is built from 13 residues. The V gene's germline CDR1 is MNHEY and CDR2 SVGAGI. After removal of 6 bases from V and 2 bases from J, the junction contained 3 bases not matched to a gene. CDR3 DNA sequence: TGTGCCAGCAGCCAGGGACAGGCCTACGAGCAGTACTTC. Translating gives CASSQGQAYEQYF.

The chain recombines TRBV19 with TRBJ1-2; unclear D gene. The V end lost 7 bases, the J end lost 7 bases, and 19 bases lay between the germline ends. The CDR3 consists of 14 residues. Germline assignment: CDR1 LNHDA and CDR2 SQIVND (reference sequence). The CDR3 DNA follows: TGTGCCAGTACCCGTCTAGAGGCAATGGGTGGCTACACCTTC. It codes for CASTRLEAMGGYTF. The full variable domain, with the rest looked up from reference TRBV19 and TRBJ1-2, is DGGITQSPKYLFRKEGQNVTLSCEQNLNHDAMYWYRQDPGQGLRLIYYSQIVNDFQKGDIAEGYSVSREKKESFPLTVTSAQKNPTAFYLCASTRLEAMGGYTFGSGTRLTVV.

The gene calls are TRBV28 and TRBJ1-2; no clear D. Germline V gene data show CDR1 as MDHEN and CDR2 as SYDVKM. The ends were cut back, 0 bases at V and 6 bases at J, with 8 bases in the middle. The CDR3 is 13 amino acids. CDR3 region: CASSLWAENGYTF. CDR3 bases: TGTGCCAGCAGTTTATGGGCAGAAAATGGCTACACCTTC.

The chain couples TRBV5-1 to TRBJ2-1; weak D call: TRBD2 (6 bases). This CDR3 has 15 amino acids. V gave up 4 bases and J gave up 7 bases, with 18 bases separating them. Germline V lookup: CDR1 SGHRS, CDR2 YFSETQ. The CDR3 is CASSPGTPSRNEQFF. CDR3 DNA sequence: TGCGCCAGCAGCCCCGGGACTCCCTCGAGGAATGAGCAGTTCTTC.

The CDR3 is CASRSGLAGTDTQYF. In nucleotides, the CDR3 is TGTGCCAGTAGGTCGGGACTAGCAGGCACAGATACGCAGTATTTT. The rearrangement links TRBV19 to TRBJ2-3; 9 bases fit TRBD2. The CDR3 consists of 15 residues. J was trimmed by 1 base and V by 6 bases; bases with no gene match: 5. CDR1 and CDR2 (germline): LNHDA, SQIVND (reference sequence).

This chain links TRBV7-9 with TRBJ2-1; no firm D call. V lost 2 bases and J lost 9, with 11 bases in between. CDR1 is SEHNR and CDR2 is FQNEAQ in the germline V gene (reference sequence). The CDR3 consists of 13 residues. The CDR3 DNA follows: TGTGCCAGCAGCTTAATCGGGTTGGGTGAGCAGTTCTTC. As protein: CASSLIGLGEQFF. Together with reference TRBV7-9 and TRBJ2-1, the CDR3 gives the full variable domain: DTGVSQNPRHKITKRGQNVTFRCDPISEHNRLYWYRQTLGQGPEFLTYFQNEAQLEKSRLLSDRFSAERPKGSFSTLEIQRTEQGDSAMYLCASSLIGLGEQFFGPGTRLTVL.

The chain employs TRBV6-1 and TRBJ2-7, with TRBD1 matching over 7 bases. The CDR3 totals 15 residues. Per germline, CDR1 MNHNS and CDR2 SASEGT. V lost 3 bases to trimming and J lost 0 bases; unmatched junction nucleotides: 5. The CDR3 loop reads CASSDVTGPSYEQYF. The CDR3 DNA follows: TGTGCCAGCAGTGACGTGACAGGGCCCTCCTACGAGCAGTACTTC.

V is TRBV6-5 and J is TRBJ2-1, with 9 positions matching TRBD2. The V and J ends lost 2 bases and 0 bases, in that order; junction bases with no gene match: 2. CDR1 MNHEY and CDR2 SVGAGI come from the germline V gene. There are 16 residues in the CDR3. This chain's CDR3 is CASSYASGISYNEQFF. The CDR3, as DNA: TGTGCCAGCAGTTACGCTAGCGGGATCTCCTACAATGAGCAGTTCTTC.

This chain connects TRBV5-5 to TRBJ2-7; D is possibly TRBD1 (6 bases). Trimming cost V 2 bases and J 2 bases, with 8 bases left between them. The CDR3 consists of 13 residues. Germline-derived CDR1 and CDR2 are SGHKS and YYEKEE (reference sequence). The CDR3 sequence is CASSFRTAYEQYF. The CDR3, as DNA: TGTGCCAGCAGCTTTAGGACAGCCTACGAGCAGTACTTC.

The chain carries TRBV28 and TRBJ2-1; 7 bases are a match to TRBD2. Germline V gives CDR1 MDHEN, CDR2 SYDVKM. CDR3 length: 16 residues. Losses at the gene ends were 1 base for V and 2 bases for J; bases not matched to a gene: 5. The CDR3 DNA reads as TGTGCCAGCAGTTTATCCCCTAGCGGAGCCTACAATGAGCAGTTCTTC. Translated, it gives CASSLSPSGAYNEQFF.

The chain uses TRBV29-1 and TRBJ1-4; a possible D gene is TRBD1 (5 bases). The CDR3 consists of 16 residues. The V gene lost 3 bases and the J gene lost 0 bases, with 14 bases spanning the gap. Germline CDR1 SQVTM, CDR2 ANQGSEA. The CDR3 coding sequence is TGCAGCGTTGAGGCGACAGCCAGTGCAACTAATGAAAAACTGTTTTTT. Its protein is CSVEATASATNEKLFF.